These 12 T cell receptor beta chains share one sample of origin, sequenced in a study of CD8+ T cells in alopecia areata. Specified treatment: oral pan-JAK inhibitor, 5-10 mg twice daily. It was cDNA, reverse transcribed from extracted RNA, that served as the sequencing template. Method: immunoSEQ multiplex PCR; TCRdb's copy keeps in-frame clones and lacks some. Of 150,000 to 200,000 clones in the sample, 60% were seen once. The input for sequencing was CD4+ T cells sorted from blood, taken at week 24, from a patient treated with tofacitinib. Every receptor here comes from a human donor with alopecia areata.

The chain couples TRBV30 to TRBJ1-1; TRBD1 is a possible D gene (6 bases). Germline assignment: CDR1 GTSNPN and CDR2 SVGIG (reference sequence). CDR3 length: 15 residues. Trimming pared 2 bases from V and 4 bases from J, leaving 17 bases between. As DNA, the CDR3 is TGTGCCTGGAGTCGCAGGGGCGCTACTCTCACTGAAGCTTTCTTT. Protein: CAWSRRGATLTEAFF.

This chain links TRBV30 with TRBJ2-2; D is ambiguous. Trimming took 7 bases from V and 7 from J, leaving 13 bases between them. This CDR3 has 12 amino acids. The germline V gene encodes CDR1 GTSNPN and CDR2 SVGIG (reference sequence). This CDR3 reads CASRYPGGELFF. The CDR3 bases are TGTGCCTCCAGATACCCAGGCGGGGAGCTGTTTTTT.

This clone showed up just a few times. The V and J genes are TRBV7-2 and TRBJ2-5, with 10 bases fitting TRBD2. The length of the CDR3 is 17 residues. V gave up 0 bases and J gave up 4 bases; unmatched junction bases: 8. Per the germline V gene, CDR1 is SGHTA and CDR2 is FQGNSA. In nucleotides, the CDR3 is TGTGCCAGCAGCTTAGCGGGTCTAGCGGGGGTCTCAGAGACCCAGTACTTC. It translates to CASSLAGLAGVSETQYF.

The genes are TRBV7-9 and TRBJ1-1, with a weak D call TRBD1 (6 bases). Trimming cost V 5 bases and J 0 bases, with 19 bases left between them. Germline V CDR1 and CDR2: SEHNR, FQNEAQ (reference sequence). This CDR3 is 17 amino acids long. The DNA for the CDR3 is TGTGCCAGCAGCGGCTGGGGGGCAGAGCTTATGAACACTGAAGCTTTCTTT. The encoded protein is CASSGWGAELMNTEAFF.

The CDR3: CASSLGLQGGVRYGYTF. As DNA, the CDR3 is TGTGCCAGCAGCTTAGGCCTCCAGGGAGGAGTACGCTATGGCTACACCTTC. The chain employs TRBV11-2 and TRBJ1-2; D is possibly TRBD1 (5 bases). The CDR3 has 17 residues. V was cut by 1 base and J by 4 bases, with 19 bases left in between. Germline V gene lookup returns CDR1 SGHAT and CDR2 FQNNGV.

The genes are TRBV15 and TRBJ2-3, with TRBD1 identical over 7 bases. The CDR3 runs 14 residues. The trim removed 1 base at V and 6 bases at J, leaving 4 bases unmatched. Per germline, CDR1 LNHNV and CDR2 YYDKDF (reference sequence). CDR3 bases: TGTGCCACCAGCAGAGGGACAGGTGGCGATACGCAGTATTTT. Translated: CATSRGTGGDTQYF.

The chain recombines TRBV4-1 with TRBJ1-5, with 8 positions matching TRBD1. CDR1 and CDR2 (germline): MGHRA, YSYEKL. The V segment lost 0 bases and the J segment 5 bases; nucleotides outside the gene matches: 6. This CDR3 has 16 residues. This chain's CDR3 is CASSQDPGQGHQPQHF. The CDR3 DNA follows: TGCGCCAGCAGCCAAGATCCCGGACAGGGCCATCAGCCCCAGCATTTT.

The V call is TRBV30, the J call TRBJ1-2; 9 nucleotides match TRBD1. CDR1 is GTSNPN, CDR2 SVGIG, per germline (reference sequence). The CDR3 has 13 amino acids. Trimming cost V 2 bases and J 4 bases; bases outside gene matches: 2. The CDR3 coding sequence is TGTGCCTGGAGTACAGGGGGCGTCTATGGCTACACCTTC. This encodes CAWSTGGVYGYTF. Full variable domain (missing parts from reference TRBV30 and TRBJ1-2): SQTIHQWPATLVQPVGSPLSLECTVEGTSNPNLYWYRQAAGRGLQLLFYSVGIGQISSEVPQNLSASRPQDRQFILSSKKLLLSDSGFYLCAWSTGGVYGYTFGSGTRLTVV.

This clone showed up many times. The same CDR3 is also encoded by other DNA sequences in this sample. This sequence joins TRBV2 and TRBJ2-2; possible D gene TRBD1, 6 bases. This CDR3 is 14 amino acids long. Per the germline V gene, CDR1 is SNHLY and CDR2 is FYNNEI. Trimming cost V 7 bases and J 4 bases, with 13 bases left between them. The CDR3 spells CASKEQGPTGELFF. CDR3 nucleotides: TGTGCCAGCAAGGAACAGGGACCCACCGGGGAGCTGTTTTTT.

The genes are TRBV5-1 and TRBJ2-2; 7 bases match TRBD1. The CDR3 runs to 13 residues. Germline CDR1 SGHRS, CDR2 YFSETQ. J was trimmed by 6 bases and V by 8 bases; bases with no gene match: 7. CDR3 sequence (DNA): TGCGCCAGTACAACAGGGGACGCCGGGGAGCTGTTTTTT. This translates into CASTTGDAGELFF.

This chain uses TRBV27 with TRBJ1-1; D is ambiguous. Germline CDR1 is MNHEY and CDR2 is SMNVEV (reference sequence). Trimming left V 1 base short and J 11 bases short, with 11 bases between. This CDR3 contains 12 residues. This CDR3 reads CASSLWGGSAFF. DNA of the CDR3: TGTGCCAGCAGTTTATGGGGAGGTTCGGCTTTCTTT.

The rearrangement uses TRBV10-2 and TRBJ1-5; D unclear. The CDR3 spans 13 residues. Germline CDR1 and CDR2: WSHSY and SAAADI. Between the trimmed V and J ends, which lost 3 bases and 0 bases, there was a span of 3 bases. CDR3 in DNA: TGCGCCAGCAGTGAAGGTAGCAATCAGCCCCAGCATTTT. Translated: CASSEGSNQPQHF.